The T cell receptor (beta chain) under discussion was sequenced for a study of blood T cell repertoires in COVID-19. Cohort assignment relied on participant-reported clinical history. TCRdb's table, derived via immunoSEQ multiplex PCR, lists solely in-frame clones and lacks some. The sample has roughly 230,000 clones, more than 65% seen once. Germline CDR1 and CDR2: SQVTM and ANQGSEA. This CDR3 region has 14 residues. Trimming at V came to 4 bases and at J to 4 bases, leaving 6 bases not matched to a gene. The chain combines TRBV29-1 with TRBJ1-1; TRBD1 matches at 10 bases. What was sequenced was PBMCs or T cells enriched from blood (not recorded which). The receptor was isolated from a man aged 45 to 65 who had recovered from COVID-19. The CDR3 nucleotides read TGCAGCGTTGGGACAGGGGGGGAGGCCACTGAAGCTTTCTTT. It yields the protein CSVGTGGEATEAFF. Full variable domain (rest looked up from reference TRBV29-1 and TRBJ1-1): SAVISQKPSRDICQRGTSLTIQCQVDSQVTMMFWYRQQPGQSLTLIATANQGSEATYESGFVIDKFPISRPNLTFSTLTVSNMSPEDSSIYLCSVGTGGEATEAFFGQGTRLTVV.